This T cell receptor (beta chain) was profiled in a study of somatic mutations in cytotoxic T cells in rheumatoid arthritis. About the study: Using a FACSAria II or Sony SH800, a portion of the V beta antibody-stained T-cell populations were flow-sorted at nearly 100% purity, and among those populations were V beta1+ cells that were then sequenced for TCRB. The study's findings and limits: Rheumatoid arthritis patients showed CD8+ clonality increasing with age, unlike healthy controls.

The protocol was immunoSEQ multiplex PCR, while the TCRdb copy is restricted to in-frame clones and leaves out a portion. The profile shows about 20,000 clones, more than 70% of them singletons. In the case of this clone: Its cognate antigen is unknown.

V lost 1 base and J lost 5, with 10 bases in between. The CDR3 consists of 14 residues. Germline V gene data show CDR1 as ENHRY and CDR2 as SYGVKD. The sequencing input was CD8+ T cells sorted from blood. The source is a woman aged 50 to 60 in good health. The chain combines TRBV10-3 with TRBJ2-3; the D gene is possibly TRBD2 (6 bases). CDR3 in amino acids: CAISEFGGEDTQYF. The DNA for the CDR3 is TGTGCCATCAGTGAGTTCGGAGGGGAAGATACGCAGTATTTT.